Listed here are 20 T cell receptor beta chains from one sample, sequenced in a study of cytomegalovirus exposure and HLA in healthy donors. In the PCR, 60 Vbeta and 13 Jbeta primers were used. Using immunoSEQ multiplex PCR, the repertoire was profiled, and TCRdb retains in-frame clones only, with some absent. The sample includes around 120,000 clones, around 78% of them seen just once. The sample comprised PBMCs. The receptor set was obtained from a woman aged 40 to 49 in good health and CMV-seronegative.

A word on this clone: At one end the junction does not follow the germline gene, possibly because of a read error. V and J are TRBV6-1 and TRBJ2-7; 9 nucleotides align to TRBD1. This CDR3 has 13 residues. Germline V lookup: CDR1 MNHNS, CDR2 SASEGT. The CDR3 sequence is CASSHRGPENWTF. The CDR3 DNA is TGTGCCAGCAGTCACAGGGGGCCGGAAAACTGGACGTTC.

The chain links TRBV13 to TRBJ1-1; TRBD1 matches at 8 bases. CDR1 and CDR2 from the germline V gene are PRHDT and FYEKMQ (reference sequence). This CDR3 contains 15 residues. Losses at the gene ends were 5 bases for V and 1 base for J; bases not matched to a gene: 6. The CDR3, as DNA: TGTGCCAGCAGCCTCGCAGGGGGCGGGAACACTGAAGCTTTCTTT. Its protein is CASSLAGGGNTEAFF.

The J gene is TRBJ2-3, the V gene TRBV7-7; 7 positions agree with TRBD2. The CDR3 length is 19 residues. V was clipped by 0 bases and J by 1 base; unmatched bases: 13. CDR1 and CDR2 from the germline V gene are SSHAT and FNYEAQ (reference sequence). CDR3 bases: TGTGCCAGCAGCTTAGCTCGCAGTTTGGGGGGGGACCGCACAGATACGCAGTATTTT. Amino acid sequence: CASSLARSLGGDRTDTQYF.

The chain uses TRBV7-9 and TRBJ1-2; 7 bases map to TRBD1. CDR3 length: 13 amino acids. Germline CDR1 is SEHNR and CDR2 is FQNEAQ (reference sequence). With 5 bases clipped from V and 4 bases from J, the junction kept 4 bases outside the gene matches. The CDR3 region is CASSRDRAYGYTF. The CDR3 nucleotides are TGTGCCAGCAGCCGCGACAGGGCCTATGGCTACACCTTC.

The rearrangement uses TRBV5-1 and TRBJ2-1; TRBD2 agrees at 14 bases. Germline V gene data show CDR1 as SGHRS and CDR2 as YFSETQ. The CDR3 has 16 residues. V lost 0 bases and J lost 6; bases outside the gene matches: 2. CDR3 nucleotides: TGCGCCAGCAGCTTGGCCGGGACTAGCGGGAGCAATGAGCAGTTCTTC. As protein: CASSLAGTSGSNEQFF.

This clone came up a few times. The chain is built from TRBV6-5 and TRBJ1-6; 9 nucleotides agree with TRBD1. With V trimmed by 2 bases and J by 12 bases, 5 bases remained unmatched. This CDR3 has 14 residues. The germline gives CDR1 MNHEY, CDR2 SVGAGI. The CDR3 coding sequence is TGTGCCAGCAGTTACGATGGGACAGGGAAACCCCTCCACTTT. Translating it yields CASSYDGTGKPLHF.

This chain links TRBV18 with TRBJ1-1, with 8 bases aligning to TRBD1. CDR3 length equals 16 residues. Trimming took 2 bases from V and 8 from J; bases not matched to a gene: 13. Looked up from germline, CDR1 is KGHSH and CDR2 is LQKENI. CDR3 in DNA: TGTGCCAGCTCACCATCCGGGGTGACAGGGGCCTGGGAAGCTTTCTTT. This sequence encodes CASSPSGVTGAWEAFF.

V gene TRBV25-1 combines with J gene TRBJ2-1; the D gene is possibly TRBD2 (6 bases). From germline, CDR1 is MGHDK and CDR2 SYGVNS. This CDR3 is 18 amino acids long. V lost 3 bases and J lost 3, with 21 bases in between. CDR3 sequence: CASSDFRAGREDYNEQFF. CDR3 bases: TGTGCCAGCAGTGATTTCCGGGCTGGGCGGGAAGACTACAATGAGCAGTTCTTC.

The genes are TRBV30 and TRBJ1-1, with 8 bases fitting TRBD1. The V gene end was trimmed by 5 bases and the J gene end by 4 bases; junction bases not matched to a gene: 6. Germline CDR1 reads GTSNPN; CDR2 reads SVGIG (reference sequence). The CDR3 has 13 residues. This CDR3 reads CAWADRGSTEAFF. CDR3 nucleotide sequence: TGTGCCTGGGCTGACAGGGGTAGCACTGAAGCTTTCTTT.

The rearrangement links TRBV27 to TRBJ1-2; TRBD1 matches at 8 bases. The J segment lost 6 bases and the V segment lost 6 bases, leaving 6 bases of the junction unmatched. The CDR3 loop spans 13 amino acids. Per germline, CDR1 MNHEY and CDR2 SMNVEV (reference sequence). CDR3 in amino acids: CASSPGTGDGYTF. The CDR3 DNA is TGTGCCAGCAGCCCCGGGACAGGAGATGGCTACACCTTC.

The chain couples TRBV21-1 to TRBJ2-5; TRBD1 was called by the table and not checked on the DNA. TRBV21-1 is given as a pseudogene. The CDR3 runs to 15 residues. The DNA for the CDR3 is TGTGCCAGCAGCGGGCGGGACAGGGTGGATGAGACCCAGTACTTC. Translated: CASSGRDRVDETQYF.

The rearrangement joins TRBV30 to TRBJ2-1; TRBD2 matches at 12 bases. Germline values: CDR1 GTSNPN, CDR2 SVGIG (reference sequence). The CDR3 contains 13 residues. The J segment lost 4 bases and the V segment lost 7 bases, leaving 2 bases of the junction unmatched. The CDR3 protein is CALTSGGYNEQFF. The CDR3 DNA follows: TGTGCCTTGACTAGCGGGGGTTACAATGAGCAGTTCTTC.

This chain links TRBV9 with TRBJ2-1; TRBD1 is a possible D gene (5 bases). The V end lost 4 bases, the J end lost 3 bases, and 20 bases lay between the germline ends. The CDR3 runs 17 residues. CDR1 SGDLS and CDR2 YYNGEE come from the germline V gene. The CDR3 sequence: CASSPRPDTPFYNEQFF. The CDR3 DNA follows: TGTGCCAGCAGCCCACGCCCGGACACCCCATTCTACAATGAGCAGTTCTTC.

The rearrangement joins TRBV25-1 to TRBJ2-7; 8 bases fit TRBD2. J was trimmed by 3 bases and V by 3 bases; bases with no gene match: 1. Looked up from germline, CDR1 is MGHDK and CDR2 is SYGVNS. This CDR3 spans 13 amino acids. In DNA form, the CDR3 reads TGTGCCAGCAGTGAGGGACTAGTCTACGAGCAGTACTTC. Translation: CASSEGLVYEQYF.

The rearrangement uses TRBV6-5 and TRBJ1-2; the match to TRBD1 covers 9 bases. The germline gives CDR1 MNHEY, CDR2 SVGAGI. V was clipped by 5 bases and J by 6 bases; unmatched bases: 4. CDR3 length: 13 amino acids. CDR3 nucleotides: TGTGCCAGCAGTGAAGGACAGGGGAATGGCTACACCTTC. It specifies CASSEGQGNGYTF.

Points on this clone: One end of the junction does not line up with germline, which may come from a read error. This chain joins TRBV28 and TRBJ2-6; 9 bases match TRBD2. The germline CDR1 and CDR2 sequences are MDHEN and SYDVKM. The CDR3 is 15 residues long. The CDR3 sequence: CASSLAGTGANGLTF. The CDR3, as DNA: TGTGCCAGCAGCCTAGCGGGAACCGGGGCCAACGGCCTGACTTTC.

The V call is TRBV6-1, the J call TRBJ2-7; weak D call: TRBD2 (5 bases). V was clipped by 0 bases and J by 2 bases, with 14 bases between them. The germline V gene has CDR1 MNHNS and CDR2 SASEGT. The CDR3 covers 16 residues. CDR3 nucleotides: TGTGCCAGCAGTGAAGCTCGAGGGCGACACCCCTACGAGCAGTACTTC. Translated, it gives CASSEARGRHPYEQYF.

The chain combines TRBV7-9 with TRBJ1-2; possibly TRBD1 for D (5 bases). Germline values: CDR1 SEHNR, CDR2 FQNEAQ (reference sequence). Deletions cut 1 base from V and 6 bases from J, with 12 bases between. The CDR3 runs to 14 residues. CDR3 DNA: TGTGCCAGCAGCTTAGAAGGAGGGACCGATGGCTACACCTTC. This codes for CASSLEGGTDGYTF.

As to this clone: Other DNA sequences in the same sample also yield this CDR3. This sequence joins TRBV30 and TRBJ1-2; 10 nucleotides match TRBD1. The ends lost 7 bases at V and 5 bases at J; junction bases unmatched: 19. Germline-derived CDR1 and CDR2 are GTSNPN and SVGIG (reference sequence). The CDR3 loop spans 17 amino acids. The CDR3 loop reads CASDPGTGAELPYGYTF. CDR3 DNA: TGTGCCTCAGATCCCGGGACAGGGGCCGAACTTCCTTATGGCTACACCTTC.

The rearrangement joins TRBV9 to TRBJ1-2; 7 nucleotides match TRBD1. The ends lost 6 bases at V and 1 base at J; junction bases unmatched: 6. The CDR3 runs to 14 residues. The germline V gene encodes CDR1 SGDLS and CDR2 YYNGEE. The CDR3 loop reads CASTPGTVNYGYTF. The DNA of the CDR3 is TGTGCCAGCACCCCGGGGACAGTTAACTATGGCTACACCTTC.